What follows are 6 T cell receptor beta chains derived from one specimen sequenced in a study of blood T cell repertoires in COVID-19. The assay was immunoSEQ multiplex PCR, and TCRdb's table has in-frame clones only and misses some. The data hold roughly 65,000 clones, with about 82% observed a single time. Sequences were obtained from peripheral blood. The receptors were gathered from a human donor in a cohort sampled during active COVID-19.

The chain carries TRBV4-3 and TRBJ2-1, with D maybe TRBD1 (5 bases). V was trimmed by 0 bases and J by 4 bases, leaving 13 bases between them. There are 16 residues in the CDR3. CDR1 and CDR2 from the germline V gene are LGHNA and YSLEER. For the CDR3, the DNA is TGCGCCAGCAGCCAAGAAATTTCAGGGATTTACAATGAGCAGTTCTTC. This encodes CASSQEISGIYNEQFF.

This clone was detected only once. This chain uses TRBV3-1 (or the pseudogene TRBV3-2) with TRBJ2-2; 9 positions match TRBD1. V lost 3 bases and J lost 3; bases outside the gene matches: 11. The CDR3 extends over 18 amino acids. Germline assignment: CDR1 LGHDT and CDR2 YNNKEL (reference sequence). The CDR3 bases are TGTGCCAGCAGCCAGAGGGACAGGGCCGTGGTATACACCGGGGAGCTGTTTTTT. It encodes CASSQRDRAVVYTGELFF.

This clone was counted at least ten times. The V and J genes are TRBV28 and TRBJ2-7; 10 bases map to TRBD1. Looked up from germline, CDR1 is MDHEN and CDR2 is SYDVKM. V shed 5 bases, J shed 5 bases, and the junction held 12 bases outside the gene matches. The CDR3 totals 16 residues. For the CDR3, the DNA is TGTGCCAGCAGTCGACACCCGACAGGGGGCAGGGACGAGCAGTACTTC. Residues: CASSRHPTGGRDEQYF.

The chain combines TRBV19 with TRBJ1-2; 9 nucleotides line up with TRBD1. V shed 7 bases and J 2 bases; nucleotides not matched to a gene: 8. Germline CDR1 reads LNHDA; CDR2 reads SQIVND (reference sequence). The CDR3 consists of 15 residues. CDR3 bases: TGTGCCAGTATTCCGGGGACAGGGAAAAACTATGGCTACACCTTC. Translating gives CASIPGTGKNYGYTF.

The DNA for the CDR3 is TGTGCCAGCAGCTTTACACTTGGGCTCCGGCGGGGGAGTTCGGAGACCCAGTACTTC. It yields the protein CASSFTLGLRRGSSETQYF. The chain carries TRBV11-2 and TRBJ2-5, with 7 bases matching TRBD2. Germline V gene sequence: CDR1 SGHAT, CDR2 FQNNGV. CDR3 length: 19 residues. J gave up 5 bases and V 3 bases, and 21 bases lay outside the gene matches.

The rearrangement uses TRBV10-2 and TRBJ2-2; TRBD1 is a possible D gene (5 bases). V was trimmed by 7 bases and J by 3 bases, leaving 12 bases between them. CDR1 WSHSY and CDR2 SAAADI come from the germline V gene. This CDR3 spans 14 amino acids. CDR3 residues: CASTGMTDTGELFF. The DNA for the CDR3 is TGCGCCAGCACAGGGATGACCGACACCGGGGAGCTGTTTTTT.